Here is one TCR beta chain with its context. Antigen: not known. TCRdb keeps only in-frame clones here, not all; method: immunoSEQ multiplex PCR. The sample includes around 270,000 clones, 85% to 95% of them seen just once. Germline lookup yields CDR1 LNHDA and CDR2 SQIVND (reference sequence). The CDR3 totals 16 residues. The junction had 8 bases not matched to a gene; V was cut back by 4 bases and J by 5 bases. The data belong to a study of T cell responses to AZD1222 COVID-19 vaccine. Study results and caveats: Researchers report vaccine-associated CD4 TCRs spanning spike, with dominance at 160-218 and 743-854. Among those given AZD1222, only six were seropositive at baseline. Sampled repertoires all dated from after the peak T cell response. Nearly half of spike-specific TCRs reportedly target variant regions that are unmutated in the B.1.351 and B.1.1.7 variants.

This receptor was identified in an adult who received the AZD1222 COVID-19 vaccine. The sample consisted of peripheral blood, taken 28 days after the second AZD1222 dose. The chain has TRBV19 and TRBJ2-5; 12 nucleotides match TRBD1. The CDR3 spells CASSNPGTGGLETQYF. CDR3 nucleotides: TGTGCCAGTAGTAACCCCGGGACAGGGGGCCTGGAGACCCAGTACTTC.